One and the same sample provided the 5 T cell receptor beta chains below, sequenced in a study of shared clonotypes between healthy human individuals. Repertoires were generated with immunoSEQ multiplex PCR, while TCRdb's copy carries only in-frame clones and drops some. The table lists some 380,000 clones, 90% to 97% of them singletons, with around 0.29% in the top ten. The specimen was memory CD8+ T cells sorted from blood. Subset reported: CD45RO+ cells pooled with CCR7-negative TemRA cells. These receptor sequences come from a man in his thirties or forties in good health.

This chain joins TRBV7-9 and TRBJ1-5; 12 bases are a match to TRBD1. The length of the CDR3 is 17 residues. V lost 5 bases to trimming and J lost 0 bases; unmatched junction nucleotides: 5. CDR1 SEHNR and CDR2 FQNEAQ come from the germline V gene (reference sequence). CDR3 coding DNA: TGTGCCAGCAGCCCTGGGACAGGGGGCAGTAGCAATCAGCCCCAGCATTTT. It translates to CASSPGTGGSSNQPQHF.

This clone is a singleton in its sample. V and J are TRBV11-2 and TRBJ2-1; 12 nucleotides match TRBD2. The CDR3 has 16 residues. Germline V gene lookup returns CDR1 SGHAT and CDR2 FQNNGV. Unmatched junction bases numbered 6, after V lost 0 bases and J lost 9 bases. The CDR3 is CASSLDLLAGGPEQFF. The CDR3 DNA sequence: TGTGCCAGCAGCTTAGATTTGCTAGCGGGAGGGCCTGAGCAGTTCTTC. Full variable domain (outside the CDR3, taken from reference TRBV11-2 and TRBJ2-1): EAGVAQSPRYKIIEKRQSVAFWCNPISGHATLYWYQQILGQGPKLLIQFQNNGVVDDSQLPKDRFSAERLKGVDSTLKIQPAKLEDSAVYLCASSLDLLAGGPEQFFGPGTRLTVL.

This chain uses TRBV6-6 with TRBJ1-2; 7 positions match TRBD1. The CDR3 is 13 amino acids. CDR1 is MNHNY, CDR2 SVGAGI, per germline (reference sequence). CDR3: CAGRGASNYGYTF. For the CDR3, the DNA is TGTGCTGGCAGGGGGGCCTCTAACTATGGCTACACCTTC.

The V and J genes are TRBV5-4 and TRBJ1-6; D gene ambiguous. Germline V gives CDR1 SGHNT, CDR2 YYREEE (reference sequence). V lost 3 bases, J lost 7 bases, and 5 bases lay in between. The CDR3 runs 12 residues. This CDR3 is CASSSVNSPLHF. DNA of the CDR3: TGTGCCAGCAGCTCTGTAAATTCACCCCTCCACTTT. Supplemented by reference TRBV5-4 and TRBJ1-6, the full variable domain reads ETGVTQSPTHLIKTRGQQVTLRCSSQSGHNTVSWYQQALGQGPQFIFQYYREEENGRGNFPPRFSGLQFPNYSSELNVNALELDDSALYLCASSSVNSPLHFGNGTRLTVT.

The chain joins TRBV27 to TRBJ1-3; D is possibly TRBD1 (6 bases). Germline-derived CDR1 and CDR2 are MNHEY and SMNVEV (reference sequence). The germline V and J ends were trimmed by 4 bases and 4 bases, with 14 bases remaining between them. This CDR3 is 15 amino acids long. The CDR3 is CASSSNRDSGNTIYF. In DNA form, the CDR3 reads TGTGCCAGCAGTTCTAACAGGGATTCAGGAAACACCATATATTTT.